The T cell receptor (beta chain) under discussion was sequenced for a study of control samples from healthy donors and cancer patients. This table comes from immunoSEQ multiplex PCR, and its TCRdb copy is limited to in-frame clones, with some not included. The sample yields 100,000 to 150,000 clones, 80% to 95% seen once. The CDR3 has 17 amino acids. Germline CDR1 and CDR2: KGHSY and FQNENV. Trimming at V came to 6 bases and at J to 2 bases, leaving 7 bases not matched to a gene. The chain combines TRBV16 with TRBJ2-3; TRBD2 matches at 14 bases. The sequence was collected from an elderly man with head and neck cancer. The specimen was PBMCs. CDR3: CASSGGLAGEHTDTQYF. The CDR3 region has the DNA TGTGCCAGCAGTGGGGGACTAGCGGGGGAGCACACAGATACGCAGTATTTT.